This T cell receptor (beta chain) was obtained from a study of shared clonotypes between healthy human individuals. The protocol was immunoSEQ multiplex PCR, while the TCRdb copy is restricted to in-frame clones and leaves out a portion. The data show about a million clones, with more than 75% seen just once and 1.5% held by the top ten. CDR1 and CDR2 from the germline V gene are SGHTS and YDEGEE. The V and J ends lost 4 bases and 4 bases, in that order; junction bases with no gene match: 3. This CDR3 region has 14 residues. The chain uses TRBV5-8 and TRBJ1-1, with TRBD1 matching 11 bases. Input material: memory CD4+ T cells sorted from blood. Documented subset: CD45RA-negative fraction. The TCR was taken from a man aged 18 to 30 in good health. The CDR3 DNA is TGTGCCAGCAGCCCGGGACAGGGGGGCACTGAAGCTTTCTTT. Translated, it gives CASSPGQGGTEAFF.